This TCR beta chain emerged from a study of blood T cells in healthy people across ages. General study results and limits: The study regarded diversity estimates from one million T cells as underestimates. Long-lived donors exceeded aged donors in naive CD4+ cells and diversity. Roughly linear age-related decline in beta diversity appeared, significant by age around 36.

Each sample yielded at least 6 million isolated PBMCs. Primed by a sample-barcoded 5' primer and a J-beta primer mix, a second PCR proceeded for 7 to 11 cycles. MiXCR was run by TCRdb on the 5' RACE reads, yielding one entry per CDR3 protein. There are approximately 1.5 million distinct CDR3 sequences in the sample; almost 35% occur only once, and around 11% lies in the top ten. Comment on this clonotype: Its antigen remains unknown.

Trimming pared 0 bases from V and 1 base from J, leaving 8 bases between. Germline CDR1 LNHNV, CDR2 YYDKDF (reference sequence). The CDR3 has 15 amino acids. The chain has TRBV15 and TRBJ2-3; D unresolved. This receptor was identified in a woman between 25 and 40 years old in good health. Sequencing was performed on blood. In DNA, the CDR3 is TGTGCCACCAGCAGAGATCGGGCTGGCACAGATACGCAGTATTTT. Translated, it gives CATSRDRAGTDTQYF.